The 30 T cell receptor beta chains given below trace back to one sample, sequenced in a study of blood T cell repertoires in COVID-19. The protocol was immunoSEQ multiplex PCR, while the TCRdb copy is restricted to in-frame clones and leaves out a portion. The repertoire has about 100,000 clones, more than 65% of them found once; the top ten carry around 18%. The sequenced sample was peripheral blood. The receptors derive from a woman of 80 years or more with active or convalescent COVID-19.

J is TRBJ2-2 and V is TRBV10-3; D is perhaps TRBD1 (6 bases). There are 17 residues in the CDR3. Germline V lookup: CDR1 ENHRY, CDR2 SYGVKD. V lost 1 base and J lost 2, with 14 bases in between. CDR3: CAISEYPRTVNTGELFF. The DNA of the CDR3 is TGTGCCATCAGTGAGTATCCCCGGACAGTCAACACCGGGGAGCTGTTTTTT.

V and J are TRBV6-5 and TRBJ1-2; 8 bases map to TRBD1. The ends lost 9 bases at V and 7 bases at J; junction bases unmatched: 10. Germline CDR1 MNHEY, CDR2 SVGAGI. The CDR3 consists of 13 residues. The CDR3 nucleotides are TGTGCCAGTTCGGACAGGGTAAATGGTGGCTACACCTTC. Translating it yields CASSDRVNGGYTF.

The rearrangement links TRBV19 to TRBJ2-7, with TRBD1 identical over 11 bases. CDR1 is LNHDA and CDR2 is SQIVND in the germline V gene (reference sequence). V shed 5 bases and J 5 bases; nucleotides not matched to a gene: 11. There are 16 residues in the CDR3. CDR3 region: CASSQGQGANWDEQYF. The CDR3 nucleotides read TGTGCCAGTAGTCAAGGACAGGGGGCGAATTGGGACGAGCAGTACTTC.

This clone was counted only a few times. V usage is TRBV6-1 and J usage is TRBJ1-5; weak D call: TRBD1 (5 bases). CDR1 and CDR2 from the germline V gene are MNHNS and SASEGT. V dropped 0 bases and J dropped 0 bases, with 12 bases sitting between them. The CDR3 has 17 amino acids. CDR3 amino acids: CASSEATDNYSNQPQHF. CDR3 in DNA: TGTGCCAGCAGTGAAGCAACGGACAACTATAGCAATCAGCCCCAGCATTTT.

This chain joins TRBV29-1 and TRBJ2-7; D unclear. The V end lost 4 bases, the J end lost 0 bases, and 19 bases lay between the germline ends. Germline values: CDR1 SQVTM, CDR2 ANQGSEA. CDR3 length equals 16 residues. This CDR3 reads CSVVKSHEIDSYEQYF. CDR3 coding DNA: TGCAGCGTTGTGAAGTCCCACGAGATCGACTCCTACGAGCAGTACTTC.

The V gene is TRBV10-2, the J gene TRBJ2-7, with D perhaps TRBD1 (6 bases). This CDR3 has 12 residues. V was pared by 7 bases and J by 1 base, with 8 bases between. CDR1 and CDR2 from the germline V gene are WSHSY and SAAADI. CDR3 region: CASIGGSYEQYF. The CDR3 bases are TGCGCCAGCATAGGGGGATCCTACGAGCAGTACTTC.

This clone is a singleton in its sample. The chain recombines TRBV13 with TRBJ2-3, with 7 nucleotides matching TRBD2. With V trimmed by 5 bases and J by 6 bases, 14 bases remained unmatched. CDR3 size: 16 residues. Germline CDR1 is PRHDT and CDR2 is FYEKMQ (reference sequence). CDR3 in DNA: TGTGCCAGCAGCCTCCGAACAGCGGGGCCGAGGGATACGCAGTATTTT. Amino acid sequence: CASSLRTAGPRDTQYF. Based on the CDR3 plus reference TRBV13 and TRBJ2-3, the full variable domain is AAGVIQSPRHLIKEKRETATLKCYPIPRHDTVYWYQQGPGQDPQFLISFYEKMQSDKGSIPDRFSAQQFSDYHSELNMSSLELGDSALYFCASSLRTAGPRDTQYFGPGTRLTVL.

The CDR3 here is CASSEAEAPRTDTQYF. The CDR3 region has the DNA TGTGCCAGCAGTGAAGCTGAGGCCCCCCGGACAGATACGCAGTATTTT. The J gene is TRBJ2-3, the V gene TRBV6-1; D is uncertain. The CDR3 spans 16 residues. Germline-derived CDR1 and CDR2 are MNHNS and SASEGT. Trimming removed 0 bases from V and 3 bases from J, with 13 bases in between.

The genes are TRBV15 and TRBJ2-5; TRBD1 matches at 8 bases. The trim removed 3 bases at V and 1 base at J, leaving 4 bases unmatched. This CDR3 has 15 residues. Germline loops: CDR1 LNHNV, CDR2 YYDKDF (reference sequence). Written as DNA, the CDR3 is TGTGCCACCAGCAGCGGACAGGGTGGCCAAGAGACCCAGTACTTC. Translating it yields CATSSGQGGQETQYF.

The V call is TRBV6-2 or TRBV6-3, the J call TRBJ1-2; 8 bases align to TRBD1. The J segment lost 8 bases and the V segment lost 4 bases, leaving 6 bases of the junction unmatched. The V gene's germline CDR1 is MNHEY and CDR2 SVGEGT. CDR3 length equals 13 residues. DNA for the CDR3: TGTGCCAGCAGTTTGGACAGGGTAGTAGGCTACACCTTC. Protein: CASSLDRVVGYTF.

There are a few counts of this clone. Additional DNA sequences in this sample encode the identical CDR3. The J gene is TRBJ1-3, the V gene TRBV25-1; no firm D call. Trimming left V 5 bases short and J 9 bases short, with 14 bases between. Germline CDR1 is MGHDK and CDR2 is SYGVNS. This CDR3 has 13 residues. The CDR3 nucleotides are TGTGCCAGCAGTAGACCAGAAACAGCCACCATATATTTT. Translation gives CASSRPETATIYF. The full variable domain, its missing parts supplied by reference TRBV25-1 and TRBJ1-3, is EADIYQTPRYLVIGTGKKITLECSQTMGHDKMYWYQQDPGMELHLIHYSYGVNSTEKGDLSSESTVSRIRTEHFPLTLESARPSHTSQYLCASSRPETATIYFGEGSWLTVV.

The chain has TRBV7-9 and TRBJ1-1; the match to TRBD1 covers 7 bases. The germline CDR1 and CDR2 sequences are SEHNR and FQNEAQ (reference sequence). V lost 2 bases to trimming and J lost 2 bases; unmatched junction nucleotides: 17. The CDR3 has 19 amino acids. CDR3 bases: TGTGCCAGCAGCTTAACGAGGCCAGGTAGGACAGGCACAAACACTGAAGCTTTCTTT. This translates into CASSLTRPGRTGTNTEAFF. The whole variable domain, filled in from reference TRBV7-9 and TRBJ1-1, reads DTGVSQNPRHKITKRGQNVTFRCDPISEHNRLYWYRQTLGQGPEFLTYFQNEAQLEKSRLLSDRFSAERPKGSFSTLEIQRTEQGDSAMYLCASSLTRPGRTGTNTEAFFGQGTRLTVV.

This clone has just one count. The chain carries TRBV9 and TRBJ1-5; D is perhaps TRBD1 (6 bases). V was pared by 4 bases and J by 2 bases, with 10 bases between. The CDR3 runs to 14 residues. Germline CDR1 reads SGDLS; CDR2 reads YYNGEE. CDR3 DNA sequence: TGTGCCAGCAGCCCAGGGGTGGGCAATCAGCCCCAGCATTTT. Residues: CASSPGVGNQPQHF. Full variable domain (remainder filled in from reference TRBV9 and TRBJ1-5): DSGVTQTPKHLITATGQRVTLRCSPRSGDLSVYWYQQSLDQGLQFLIQYYNGEERAKGNILERFSAQQFPDLHSELNLSSLELGDSALYFCASSPGVGNQPQHFGDGTRLSIL.

The V gene is TRBV6-5, the J gene TRBJ2-3; 7 positions match TRBD1. With V trimmed by 6 bases and J by 2 bases, 8 bases remained unmatched. This CDR3 is built from 15 residues. CDR1 is MNHEY, CDR2 SVGAGI, per germline. The CDR3 loop is CASRAQGQNTDTQYF. The DNA for the CDR3 is TGTGCCAGCAGGGCCCAGGGACAGAACACAGATACGCAGTATTTT.

With respect to this clone: One end of the junction is discordant with germline, which a read error may explain. CDR3 sequence: CASSRDGRTTEAFF. The CDR3, as DNA: TGTGCCAGCAGCAGGGATGGGAGAACCACTGAAGCTTTCTTT. This chain joins TRBV5-1 and TRBJ1-1; maybe TRBD1 (5 bases). In germline, CDR1 is SGHRS, CDR2 YFSETQ. CDR3 length equals 14 residues.

This chain uses TRBV5-1 with TRBJ2-1; 7 bases match TRBD2. The CDR3 is 16 residues long. V lost 0 bases and J lost 0; bases outside the gene matches: 3. The germline V gene has CDR1 SGHRS and CDR2 YFSETQ. The CDR3 DNA is TGCGCCAGCAGCTTGGTGCGGGAGAGCTCCTACAATGAGCAGTTCTTC. Translated: CASSLVRESSYNEQFF.

This chain uses TRBV28 with TRBJ2-3, with D perhaps matching TRBD2 (7 bases). V was trimmed by 3 bases and J by 4 bases, leaving 11 bases between them. The CDR3 has 14 amino acids. Germline V gene sequence: CDR1 MDHEN, CDR2 SYDVKM. The CDR3 protein is CASSFGGAADTQYF. The CDR3 DNA is TGTGCCAGCAGTTTTGGGGGGGCCGCAGATACGCAGTATTTT.

A few counts support this clone. The chain employs TRBV11-2 and TRBJ2-1, with 8 bases lining up with TRBD2. The ends lost 5 bases at V and 9 bases at J; junction bases unmatched: 15. Germline V gene sequence: CDR1 SGHAT, CDR2 FQNNGV. This CDR3 comprises 16 residues. Here the CDR3 reads CASSPHGLAGLGEQFF. DNA for the CDR3: TGTGCCAGCAGCCCACACGGGCTAGCGGGTTTAGGTGAGCAGTTCTTC. Together with reference TRBV11-2 and TRBJ2-1, the CDR3 gives the full variable domain: EAGVAQSPRYKIIEKRQSVAFWCNPISGHATLYWYQQILGQGPKLLIQFQNNGVVDDSQLPKDRFSAERLKGVDSTLKIQPAKLEDSAVYLCASSPHGLAGLGEQFFGPGTRLTVL.

The rearrangement links TRBV19 to TRBJ1-1, with D hard to call. The CDR3 runs 13 residues. Between the trimmed V and J ends, which lost 5 bases and 5 bases, there was a span of 12 bases. Germline CDR1 is LNHDA and CDR2 is SQIVND (reference sequence). Written as DNA, the CDR3 is TGTGCCAGTAGTGGTCGCAGAGGGACTGAAGCTTTCTTT. This codes for CASSGRRGTEAFF.

The J gene is TRBJ1-1, the V gene TRBV6-5; 9 bases are shared with TRBD1. With 8 bases clipped from V and 0 bases from J, the junction kept 7 bases outside the gene matches. The CDR3 totals 15 residues. Germline assignment: CDR1 MNHEY and CDR2 SVGAGI. The DNA of the CDR3 is TGTGCCAGCTCCCGGACAGGGGCCCTGAACACTGAAGCTTTCTTT. It codes for CASSRTGALNTEAFF.

This chain links TRBV13 with TRBJ1-2; D ambiguous. Trimming pared 5 bases from V and 3 bases from J, leaving 19 bases between. The germline V gene has CDR1 PRHDT and CDR2 FYEKMQ (reference sequence). This CDR3 comprises 16 residues. CDR3: CASSPPPGGADYGYTF. CDR3 bases: TGTGCCAGCAGCCCCCCACCAGGAGGCGCTGACTATGGCTACACCTTC.

This clone was seen only once. The gene calls are TRBV18 and TRBJ1-1; perhaps TRBD1 as D (6 bases). Trimming removed 2 bases at V and 4 bases at J, with 11 bases between. The CDR3 is made up of 14 amino acids. CDR1 is KGHSH and CDR2 is LQKENI in the germline V gene. CDR3 in amino acids: CASSPKQGSTEAFF. The CDR3 coding sequence is TGTGCCAGCTCACCAAAACAGGGTTCCACTGAAGCTTTCTTT.

In this sample, this clone turned up once. The J gene is TRBJ1-5, the V gene TRBV5-6; 10 bases line up with TRBD1. Losses at the gene ends were 3 bases for V and 5 bases for J; bases not matched to a gene: 5. Germline assignment: CDR1 SGHDT and CDR2 YYEEEE. The CDR3 is made up of 15 amino acids. CDR3 amino acids: CASSSDRGYDQPQHF. Here the CDR3 DNA reads TGTGCCAGCAGCTCGGACAGGGGGTACGATCAGCCCCAGCATTTT. Supplemented by reference TRBV5-6 and TRBJ1-5, the full variable domain reads DAGVTQSPTHLIKTRGQQVTLRCSPKSGHDTVSWYQQALGQGPQFIFQYYEEEERQRGNFPDRFSGHQFPNYSSELNVNALLLGDSALYLCASSSDRGYDQPQHFGDGTRLSIL.

This clone has just a few counts. The CDR3 bases are TGTGCCAGCAGCGGGGGGGACAGGGGTGACTATGGCTACACCTTC. It encodes CASSGGDRGDYGYTF. The chain links TRBV7-6 to TRBJ1-2; 10 nucleotides line up with TRBD1. The CDR3 contains 15 residues. Per the germline V gene, CDR1 is SGHVS and CDR2 is FNYEAQ. V lost 5 bases and J lost 3; bases outside the gene matches: 6. The full variable domain, in which reference TRBV7-6 and TRBJ1-2 provide the parts outside the CDR3, is GAGVSQSPRYKVTKRGQDVALRCDPISGHVSLYWYRQALGQGPEFLTYFNYEAQQDKSGLPNDRFSAERPEGSISTLTIQRTEQRDSAMYRCASSGGDRGDYGYTFGSGTRLTVV.

The CDR3 region is CASSSLAGTSTDTQYF. Written as DNA, the CDR3 is TGTGCCAGCAGCTCCTTAGCGGGGACTAGCACAGATACGCAGTATTTT. The chain carries TRBV7-3 and TRBJ2-3, with TRBD2 identical over 8 bases. CDR3 length equals 16 residues. The germline CDR1 and CDR2 sequences are SGHTA and FQGTGA. V lost 4 bases, J lost 0 bases, and 6 bases stayed unmatched. Filled out from reference TRBV7-3 and TRBJ2-3, the complete variable domain reads GAGVSQTPSNKVTEKGKYVELRCDPISGHTALYWYRQSLGQGPEFLIYFQGTGAADDSGLPNDRFFAVRPEGSVSTLKIQRTERGDSAVYLCASSSLAGTSTDTQYFGPGTRLTVL.

V gene TRBV28 combines with J gene TRBJ2-5; tentative D call: TRBD2 (7 bases). Germline assignment: CDR1 MDHEN and CDR2 SYDVKM. The CDR3 spans 15 residues. The V end was cut by 3 bases, the J end by 1 base, with 12 bases between. CDR3: CASSLGGPIQETQYF. In DNA form, the CDR3 reads TGTGCCAGCAGTTTGGGGGGGCCCATCCAAGAGACCCAGTACTTC.

The V call is TRBV15, the J call TRBJ2-2; 8 nucleotides match TRBD1. V lost 4 bases and J lost 4; bases outside the gene matches: 5. The CDR3 has 15 residues. Germline V lookup: CDR1 LNHNV, CDR2 YYDKDF (reference sequence). The CDR3 region has the DNA TGTGCCACCAGCAAACAGGGACAGGTCACCGGGGAGCTGTTTTTT. Its translation is CATSKQGQVTGELFF.

The chain recombines TRBV28 with TRBJ2-1; the D gene is possibly TRBD1 (6 bases). The CDR3 extends over 17 amino acids. V lost 2 bases and J lost 8, with 22 bases in between. Germline V gives CDR1 MDHEN, CDR2 SYDVKM. The CDR3 region is CASSLPGPGHQRHEQFF. CDR3 coding DNA: TGTGCCAGCAGTTTACCCGGGCCGGGACACCAAAGGCATGAGCAGTTCTTC.

The rearrangement uses TRBV6-4 and TRBJ2-3, with 11 bases identical to TRBD2. The CDR3 loop spans 15 amino acids. The germline V gene encodes CDR1 MRHNA and CDR2 SNTAGT. V shed 5 bases and J 4 bases; nucleotides not matched to a gene: 5. CDR3: CASSLLAGASDTQYF. CDR3 nucleotides: TGTGCCAGCAGTTTACTAGCGGGAGCTTCAGATACGCAGTATTTT.

This chain connects TRBV6-6 to TRBJ2-4; the match to TRBD2 covers 7 bases. CDR3 length equals 16 residues. The V gene end was trimmed by 8 bases and the J gene end by 2 bases; junction bases not matched to a gene: 12. Germline V gene sequence: CDR1 MNHNY, CDR2 SVGAGI (reference sequence). This CDR3 is CASCAAGRETKNIQYF. The CDR3 nucleotides are TGTGCCAGCTGCGCAGCCGGGCGGGAGACCAAAAACATTCAGTACTTC.